Described below is a single T cell receptor (beta chain) sequence and its context. Its antigen is unidentified. The CDR3 contains 16 residues. V was cut by 5 bases and J by 1 base, with 17 bases left in between. CDR1 and CDR2 from the germline V gene are SEHNR and FQNEAQ (reference sequence). These data come from a study of shared clonotypes between healthy human individuals. As for the study in general: A donor's plate count was three for CD4 naive and three for CD4 memory; CD8 naive had two and CD8 memory one. Findings and caveats of the study: Read depth was anticipated to influence clonotype sharing among donors.

TCRdb's copy holds only in-frame clones and misses some; the assay was immunoSEQ multiplex PCR. The profile shows approximately 2.4 million clones, more than 90% of them singletons. Negatively enriched CD4+ T cells were divided by CD45RA into naive and memory. This TCR was recovered from a man in his late teens or twenties in good health. Source material: naive CD4+ T cells sorted from blood. Subset reported: CD45RA+ positively selected. The chain links TRBV7-9 to TRBJ1-1; tentative D call: TRBD1 (5 bases). CDR3 sequence: CASSIGTVTSNTEAFF. DNA of the CDR3: TGTGCCAGCAGCATAGGGACGGTTACTTCGAACACTGAAGCTTTCTTT.